The 16 T cell receptor beta chains below come from one sample, sequenced in a study of T cell responses to AZD1222 COVID-19 vaccine. Data came from immunoSEQ multiplex PCR; TCRdb stores just in-frame clones and leaves some out. Among fewer than 200,000 clones listed, roughly 92% were seen once. This specimen was peripheral blood, taken 28 days after the second AZD1222 dose. These receptors all stem from an adult who received the AZD1222 COVID-19 vaccine.

This clone appeared once. The chain employs TRBV29-1 and TRBJ1-1, with D uncertain. Germline CDR1 reads SQVTM; CDR2 reads ANQGSEA. V was trimmed by 3 bases and J by 4 bases, leaving 9 bases between them. The CDR3 runs to 12 residues. CDR3 loop: CSVEEPGTEAFF. The CDR3 nucleotides read TGCAGCGTTGAGGAGCCCGGCACTGAAGCTTTCTTT.

V and J are TRBV18 and TRBJ1-3; 9 bases match TRBD1. Germline CDR1 is KGHSH and CDR2 is LQKENI. CDR3 length: 19 amino acids. The junction had 14 bases not matched to a gene; V was cut back by 5 bases and J by 0 bases. CDR3 sequence (DNA): TGTGCCAGCTCATCGCGGGGACAGGGTCTTCCCCTCTCTGGAAACACCATATATTTT. Its translation is CASSSRGQGLPLSGNTIYF.

V and J are TRBV9 and TRBJ1-2; D is unclear. Trimming cost V 0 bases and J 2 bases, with 11 bases left between them. Germline V gene sequence: CDR1 SGDLS, CDR2 YYNGEE. This CDR3 has 15 residues. CDR3 coding DNA: TGTGCCAGCAGCGTAGAGGTCAGCCAAAACTATGGCTACACCTTC. Translated: CASSVEVSQNYGYTF.

The rearrangement links TRBV7-6 to TRBJ2-7; no clear D gene. The CDR3 loop spans 13 amino acids. Germline loops: CDR1 SGHVS, CDR2 FNYEAQ. Trimming removed 1 base from V and 3 bases from J, with 7 bases in between. CDR3 protein: CASSLDTIYEQYF. Written as DNA, the CDR3 is TGTGCCAGCAGCTTAGACACGATCTACGAGCAGTACTTC.

The chain uses TRBV9 and TRBJ2-3, with TRBD1 matching 8 bases. V trimming: 0 bases; J trimming: 2 bases; junction bases outside the gene matches: 11. CDR1 is SGDLS, CDR2 YYNGEE, per germline. The CDR3 contains 18 residues. CDR3 in amino acids: CASSVGPPDRGPTDTQYF. The CDR3 DNA is TGTGCCAGCAGCGTAGGCCCCCCTGACAGGGGACCCACAGATACGCAGTATTTT.

CDR3 sequence: CAISEGVTLRYEQYF. In nucleotides, the CDR3 is TGTGCCATCAGTGAAGGCGTAACGCTCAGGTACGAGCAGTACTTC. V is TRBV10-3 and J is TRBJ2-7; D gene unclear. Germline-derived CDR1 and CDR2 are ENHRY and SYGVKD. V gave up 3 bases and J gave up 4 bases, with 16 bases separating them. The length of the CDR3 is 15 residues.

The gene calls are TRBV2 and TRBJ1-6, with D perhaps matching TRBD1 (5 bases). Germline CDR1 is SNHLY and CDR2 is FYNNEI. V dropped 8 bases and J dropped 7 bases, with 15 bases sitting between them. The CDR3 has 14 amino acids. CDR3 bases: TGTGCCAGCCTGGGGGGTTGGGAGAATTCACCCCTCCACTTT. It specifies CASLGGWENSPLHF.

The genes are TRBV6-5 and TRBJ2-7; no clear D. This CDR3 region has 13 residues. Trimming removed 2 bases at V and 4 bases at J, with 9 bases between. From germline, CDR1 is MNHEY and CDR2 SVGAGI. CDR3 residues: CASSYGLGYEQYF. In DNA form, the CDR3 reads TGTGCCAGCAGTTACGGGTTGGGATACGAGCAGTACTTC.

This chain's CDR3 is CASSAGTGNEKLFF. For the CDR3, the DNA is TGTGCCAGCAGCGCCGGGACAGGCAATGAAAAACTGTTTTTT. This chain joins TRBV9 and TRBJ1-4; TRBD1 agrees at 8 bases. This CDR3 is built from 14 residues. V was pared by 3 bases and J by 5 bases, with 3 bases of the junction left unmatched. Germline CDR1 and CDR2: SGDLS and YYNGEE.

The chain employs TRBV6-5 and TRBJ2-5, with D possibly matching TRBD2 (5 bases). CDR1 and CDR2 (germline): MNHEY, SVGAGI. This CDR3 spans 14 amino acids. Between the trimmed V and J ends, which lost 6 bases and 4 bases, there was a span of 15 bases. CDR3: CASSHSVEGETQYF. For the CDR3, the DNA is TGTGCCAGCAGCCACTCCGTAGAGGGAGAGACCCAGTACTTC.

V and J are TRBV19 and TRBJ1-5; TRBD1 is a possible D gene (5 bases). The V gene's germline CDR1 is LNHDA and CDR2 SQIVND (reference sequence). V shed 10 bases and J shed 1 base, with 23 bases lying between them. The CDR3 covers 17 residues. The CDR3 protein is CATSDSGRGLSNQPQHF. DNA for the CDR3: TGTGCCACCTCTGATTCGGGGCGTGGGTTAAGCAATCAGCCCCAGCATTTT.

This chain uses TRBV6-5 with TRBJ2-7; D possibly matches TRBD1 or TRBD2 (6 bases each). Trimming left V 2 bases short and J 0 bases short, with 8 bases between. This CDR3 is built from 14 residues. Germline-derived CDR1 and CDR2 are MNHEY and SVGAGI. For the CDR3, the DNA is TGTGCCAGCAGTTACGCGGGACACTCCTACGAGCAGTACTTC. This codes for CASSYAGHSYEQYF.

V usage is TRBV7-2 and J usage is TRBJ1-2, with 9 bases lining up with TRBD1. This CDR3 contains 15 residues. Germline V gene lookup returns CDR1 SGHTA and CDR2 FQGNSA. V shed 1 base, J shed 0 bases, and the junction held 0 bases outside the gene matches. CDR3 region: CASSLGQGANYGYTF. CDR3 DNA sequence: TGTGCCAGCAGCTTAGGACAGGGGGCTAACTATGGCTACACCTTC.

About this clone itself: Only one base separates this from a far larger clonotype, so it likely reflects a read error. The chain's CDR3 is CASSPGTTNTGELFF. CDR3 bases: TGTGCCAGCAGCCCCGGGACAACGAACACCGGGGAGCTGTTTTTT. This chain uses TRBV5-4 with TRBJ2-2, with a weak D call TRBD1 (6 bases). Germline CDR1 and CDR2: SGHNT and YYREEE (reference sequence). The CDR3 has 15 amino acids. Trimming removed 4 bases at V and 0 bases at J, with 10 bases between.

In regard to this clone: The same CDR3 arises from other DNA sequences in this sample as well. The genes are TRBV7-2 and TRBJ2-3; D is unresolved. The germline V gene encodes CDR1 SGHTA and CDR2 FQGNSA. There are 12 residues in the CDR3. The V end lost 4 bases, the J end lost 0 bases, and 2 bases lay between the germline ends. CDR3 loop: CASSSSTDTQYF. As DNA, the CDR3 is TGTGCCAGCAGCTCGAGCACAGATACGCAGTATTTT.

This chain joins TRBV27 and TRBJ1-1, with TRBD1 matching 7 bases. Germline V CDR1 and CDR2: MNHEY, SMNVEV (reference sequence). V lost 3 bases and J lost 1; bases outside the gene matches: 5. The CDR3 has 15 amino acids. This chain's CDR3 is CASSLTDRRNTEAFF. For the CDR3, the DNA is TGTGCCAGCAGTTTGACGGACAGGCGGAACACTGAAGCTTTCTTT.